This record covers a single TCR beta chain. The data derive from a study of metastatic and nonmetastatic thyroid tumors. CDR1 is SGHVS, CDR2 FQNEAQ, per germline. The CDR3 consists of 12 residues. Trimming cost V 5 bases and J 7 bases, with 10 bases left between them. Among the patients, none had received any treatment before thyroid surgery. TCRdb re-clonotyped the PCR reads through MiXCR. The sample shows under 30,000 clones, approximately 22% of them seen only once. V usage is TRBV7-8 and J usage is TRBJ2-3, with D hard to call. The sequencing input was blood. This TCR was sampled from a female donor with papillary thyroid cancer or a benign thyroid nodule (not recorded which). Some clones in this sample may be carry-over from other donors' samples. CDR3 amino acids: CASSRLDNTQYF. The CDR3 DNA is TGTGCCAGCAGCAGGCTAGACAATACGCAGTATTTT.